This T cell receptor beta chain is drawn from a study of blood T cell repertoires in COVID-19. Study-level background: The study drew acute and convalescent COVID-19 samples from the United States, Italy and Spain.

Germline values: CDR1 LNHDA, CDR2 SQIVND (reference sequence). Trimming stripped 7 bases from V and 7 bases from J, with 14 bases between. The CDR3 runs to 13 residues. In the original workflow: Amplifying reference gene primers gave estimates of nucleated cell counts. Here immunoSEQ multiplex PCR was the method, and the copy in TCRdb shows in-frame clones only, minus some. V and J calls plus clone size are reproduced from that table; the DNA served to infer D and trimming. The profile shows some 35,000 clones, 80% to 90% of them singletons. This chain links TRBV19 with TRBJ1-5; no clear D gene. The sequencing sample was made of peripheral blood. This receptor was obtained from a man aged 50 to 60 with acute or convalescent COVID-19. As DNA, the CDR3 is TGTGCCAGTACCACCTCGGGGAAACAGCCCCAGCATTTT. Protein: CASTTSGKQPQHF.